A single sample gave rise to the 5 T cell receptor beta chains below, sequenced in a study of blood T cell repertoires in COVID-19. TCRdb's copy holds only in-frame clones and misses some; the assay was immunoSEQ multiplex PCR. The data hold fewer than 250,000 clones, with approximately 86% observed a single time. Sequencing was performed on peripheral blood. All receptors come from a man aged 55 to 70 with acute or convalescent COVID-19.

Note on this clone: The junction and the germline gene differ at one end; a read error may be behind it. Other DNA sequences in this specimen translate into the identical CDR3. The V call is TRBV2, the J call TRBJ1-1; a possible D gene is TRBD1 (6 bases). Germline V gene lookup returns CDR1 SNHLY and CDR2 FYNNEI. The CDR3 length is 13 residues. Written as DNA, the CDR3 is TGTGCCAGCAGCGAAGTAGGGGGCACTGAAGCTTTCTTT. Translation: CASSEVGGTEAFF.

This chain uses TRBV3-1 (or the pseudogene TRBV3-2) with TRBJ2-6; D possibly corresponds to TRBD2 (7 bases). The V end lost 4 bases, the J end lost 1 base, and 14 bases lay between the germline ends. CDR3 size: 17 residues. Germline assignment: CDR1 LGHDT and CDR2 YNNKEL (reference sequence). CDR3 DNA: TGTGCCAGCAGCCCCCGCAGGGGAGGGTCTGGGGCCAACGTCCTGACTTTC. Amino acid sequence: CASSPRRGGSGANVLTF.

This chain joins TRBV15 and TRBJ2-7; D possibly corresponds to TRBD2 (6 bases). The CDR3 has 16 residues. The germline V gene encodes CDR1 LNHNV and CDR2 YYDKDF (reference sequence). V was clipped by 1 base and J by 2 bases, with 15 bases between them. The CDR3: CATSRATGSRTYEQYF. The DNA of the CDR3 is TGTGCCACCAGCAGAGCTACCGGGAGCCGGACCTACGAGCAGTACTTC.

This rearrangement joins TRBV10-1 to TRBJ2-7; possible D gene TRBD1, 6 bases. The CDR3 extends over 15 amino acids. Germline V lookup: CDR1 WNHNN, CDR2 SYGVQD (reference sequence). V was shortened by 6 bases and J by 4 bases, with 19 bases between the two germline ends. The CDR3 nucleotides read TGCGCCAGCAGCCCTGGGGCCCAGCAGGGGTACGAGCAGTACTTC. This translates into CASSPGAQQGYEQYF.

The CDR3 is CASSSDRGEAFF. CDR3 sequence (DNA): TGTGCCAGCAGTTCGGACAGGGGTGAAGCTTTCTTT. This chain connects TRBV28 to TRBJ1-1, with 9 bases lining up with TRBD1. Germline V gene sequence: CDR1 MDHEN, CDR2 SYDVKM. The CDR3 consists of 12 residues. Germline trimming cut 4 bases from V and 7 bases from J; bases unmatched to any gene: 1.